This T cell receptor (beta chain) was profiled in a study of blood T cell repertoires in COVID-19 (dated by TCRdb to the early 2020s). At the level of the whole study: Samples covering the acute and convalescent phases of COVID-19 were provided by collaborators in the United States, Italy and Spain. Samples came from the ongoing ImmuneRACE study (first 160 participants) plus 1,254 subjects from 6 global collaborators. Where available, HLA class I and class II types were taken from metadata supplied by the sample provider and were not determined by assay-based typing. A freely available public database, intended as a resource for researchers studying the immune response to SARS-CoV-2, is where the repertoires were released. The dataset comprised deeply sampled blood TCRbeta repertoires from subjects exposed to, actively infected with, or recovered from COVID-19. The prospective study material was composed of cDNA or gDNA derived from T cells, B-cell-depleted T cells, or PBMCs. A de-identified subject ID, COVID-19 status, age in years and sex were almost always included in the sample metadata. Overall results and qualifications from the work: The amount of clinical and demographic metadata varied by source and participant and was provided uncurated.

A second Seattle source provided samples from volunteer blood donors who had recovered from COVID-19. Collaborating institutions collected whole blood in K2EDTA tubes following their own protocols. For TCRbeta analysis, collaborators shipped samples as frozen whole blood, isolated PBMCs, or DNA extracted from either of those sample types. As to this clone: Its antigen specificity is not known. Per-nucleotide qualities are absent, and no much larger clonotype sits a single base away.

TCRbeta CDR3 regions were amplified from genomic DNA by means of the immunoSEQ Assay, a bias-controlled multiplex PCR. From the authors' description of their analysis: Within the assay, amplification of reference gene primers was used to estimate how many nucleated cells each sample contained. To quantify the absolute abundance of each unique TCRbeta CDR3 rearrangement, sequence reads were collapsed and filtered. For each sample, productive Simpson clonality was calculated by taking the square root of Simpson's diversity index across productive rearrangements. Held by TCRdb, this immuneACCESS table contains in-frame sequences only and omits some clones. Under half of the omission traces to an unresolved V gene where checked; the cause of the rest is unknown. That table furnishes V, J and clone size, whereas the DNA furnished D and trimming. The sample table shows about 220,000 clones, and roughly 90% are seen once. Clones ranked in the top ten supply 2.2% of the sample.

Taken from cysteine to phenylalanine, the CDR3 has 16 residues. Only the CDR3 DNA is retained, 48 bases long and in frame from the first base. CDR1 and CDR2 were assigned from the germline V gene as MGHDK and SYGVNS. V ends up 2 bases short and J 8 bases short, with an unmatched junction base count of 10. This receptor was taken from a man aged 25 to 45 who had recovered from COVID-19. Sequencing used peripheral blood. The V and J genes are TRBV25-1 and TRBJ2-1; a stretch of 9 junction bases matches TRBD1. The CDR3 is CASSERIGTGSDEQFF. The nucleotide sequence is TGTGCCAGCAGTGAACGTATTGGGACAGGGTCCGATGAGCAGTTCTTC.